Given below is one T cell receptor (beta chain) in context. The antigen is unknown. This entry is derived from a study of shared clonotypes between healthy human individuals. The wider study: There were three CD4 naive, three CD4 memory, two CD8 naive and one CD8 memory plates per donor. Study results and limitations: Limitation of the genetic and exposure-history diversity represented came from the few donors.

The CDR3 extends over 12 amino acids. V was trimmed by 5 bases and J by 8 bases, leaving 9 bases between them. CDR1 LNHDA and CDR2 SQIVND come from the germline V gene (reference sequence). Deep-level settings were used for running the assay. Every subset had its genomic DNA shared out evenly among several immunoSEQ plates. TCRdb's table, derived via immunoSEQ multiplex PCR, lists solely in-frame clones and lacks some. This table holds about 690,000 clones, roughly 88% found once. This sequence joins TRBV19 and TRBJ1-4; no firm D call. Sequencing was done on a sample of memory CD8+ T cells from PBMCs. Specified subset: CD45RO+ cells pooled with CCR7-negative TemRA cells. This receptor was obtained from a young man in good health. Some clones in this sample may be carry-over from other donors' samples. CDR3 residues: CASSPTKEKLFF. CDR3 nucleotide sequence: TGTGCCAGTAGTCCAACCAAGGAAAAACTGTTTTTT. Combining the CDR3 with reference TRBV19 and TRBJ1-4 gives the whole variable domain DGGITQSPKYLFRKEGQNVTLSCEQNLNHDAMYWYRQDPGQGLRLIYYSQIVNDFQKGDIAEGYSVSREKKESFPLTVTSAQKNPTAFYLCASSPTKEKLFFGSGTQLSVL.